These 2 T cell receptor beta chains share one sample of origin, sequenced in a study of identical twins. In TCRdb, the 5' RACE reads were re-called with MiXCR into one record per CDR3 protein. The repertoire holds 500,000 or so distinct CDR3 sequences, with approximately 15% as singletons. These same data were also listed under a study on yellow fever vaccine responses in identical twins.

Sequenced: CD4+ T cells sorted from blood. The receptors were gathered from a woman between 18 and 30 years old in good health.

The rearrangement uses TRBV6-5 and TRBJ2-1, with D perhaps TRBD1 (6 bases). V was cut by 3 bases and J by 4 bases, with 13 bases left in between. The CDR3 spans 15 residues. CDR1 is MNHEY and CDR2 is SVGAGI in the germline V gene. CDR3 loop: CASSYGGHLYNEQFF. CDR3 in DNA: TGTGCCAGCAGTTATGGGGGACATTTATACAATGAGCAGTTCTTC.

This clonotype has only a few counts. The chain couples TRBV27 to TRBJ1-2; weak D call: TRBD1 (6 bases). Trimming stripped 4 bases from V and 7 bases from J, with 13 bases between. Germline V gene lookup returns CDR1 MNHEY and CDR2 SMNVEV (reference sequence). The CDR3 covers 13 residues. Here the CDR3 DNA reads TGTGCCAGCAGTTCTCAGGACAGTCGTGGCTACACCTTC. Translation: CASSSQDSRGYTF.